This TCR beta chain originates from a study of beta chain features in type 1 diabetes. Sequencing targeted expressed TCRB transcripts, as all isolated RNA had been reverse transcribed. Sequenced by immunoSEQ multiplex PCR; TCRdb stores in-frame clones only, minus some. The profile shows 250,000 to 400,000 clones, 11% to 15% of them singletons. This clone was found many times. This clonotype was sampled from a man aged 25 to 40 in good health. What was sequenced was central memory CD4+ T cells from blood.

The CDR3 is CATGGRDTDTQYF. The CDR3 nucleotides are TGTGCCACCGGTGGCCGAGACACAGATACGCAGTATTTT. This chain joins TRBV10-3 and TRBJ2-3; D remains ambiguous. With 10 bases removed from V and 2 bases from J, the gap between germline ends came to 13 bases. The CDR3 has 13 amino acids. CDR1 is ENHRY, CDR2 SYGVKD, per germline.